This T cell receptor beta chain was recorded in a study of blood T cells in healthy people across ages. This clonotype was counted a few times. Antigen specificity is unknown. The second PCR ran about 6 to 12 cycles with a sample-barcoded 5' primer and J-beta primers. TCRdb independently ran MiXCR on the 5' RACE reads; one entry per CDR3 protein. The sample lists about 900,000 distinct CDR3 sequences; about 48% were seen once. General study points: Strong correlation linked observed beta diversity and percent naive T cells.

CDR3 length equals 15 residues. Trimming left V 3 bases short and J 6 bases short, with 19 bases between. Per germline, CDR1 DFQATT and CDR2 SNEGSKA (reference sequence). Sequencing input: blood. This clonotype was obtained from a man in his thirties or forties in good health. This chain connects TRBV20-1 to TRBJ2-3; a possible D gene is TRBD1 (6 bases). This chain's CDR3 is CSASTDRRGADTQYF. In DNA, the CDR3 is TGCAGTGCTAGCACTGATCGCAGGGGTGCCGATACGCAGTATTTT.